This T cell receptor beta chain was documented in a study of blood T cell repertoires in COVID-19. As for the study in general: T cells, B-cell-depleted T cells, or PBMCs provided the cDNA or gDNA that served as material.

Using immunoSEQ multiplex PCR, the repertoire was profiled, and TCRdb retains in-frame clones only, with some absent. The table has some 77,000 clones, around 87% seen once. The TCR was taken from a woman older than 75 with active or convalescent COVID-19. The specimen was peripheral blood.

Written as DNA, the CDR3 is TGTGCCAGCAGCAAAACTAGCGGGAGATCAGGGGATACGCAGTATTTT. Amino acids: CASSKTSGRSGDTQYF. J is TRBJ2-3 and V is TRBV28; 11 bases align to TRBD2. Germline trimming cut 6 bases from V and 6 bases from J; bases unmatched to any gene: 11. Germline loops: CDR1 MDHEN, CDR2 SYDVKM. This CDR3 is 16 amino acids long.